The rows below give T cell receptor beta chains drawn from one sample of a study of OX40 agonist ivuxolimab in advanced cancers. The repertoire was sequenced with immunoSEQ multiplex PCR; TCRdb's copy has only in-frame clones and lacks some. The table has 50,000 to 75,000 clones, 87% seen once. Material: CD4+ or CD8+ T cells sorted from blood, obtained in a trial of the OX40 agonist ivuxolimab. These receptors were obtained from an adult with an advanced solid tumor such as melanoma, head and neck, liver or kidney cancer. CDR3s include the opening cysteine and the closing phenylalanine or tryptophan. Fields, in order: V gene, CDR3 protein.

v_call: TRBV4-1
cdr3_aa: CASRSPGQRTEAFF

v_call: TRBV6-5
cdr3_aa: CASNRQGVAYEQYF

v_call: TRBV10-3
cdr3_aa: CAISELGRNYGYTF

v_call: TRBV5-1
cdr3_aa: CASSQVEGGQETQYF

v_call: TRBV6-6
cdr3_aa: CAIGRGDGYTF

v_call: TRBV6-1
cdr3_aa: CATHWGGSGNTIYF

v_call: TRBV7-2
cdr3_aa: CASSLGTAYGYTF

v_call: TRBV5-1
cdr3_aa: CASSLADLGAPEQFF

v_call: TRBV2
cdr3_aa: CASRAGANVLTF

v_call: TRBV10-2
cdr3_aa: CASRGSTGGAYEQYF

v_call: TRBV18
cdr3_aa: CASSPAGQVGGELFF

v_call: TRBV29-1
cdr3_aa: CSVAGTGGLDEQYF

v_call: TRBV9
cdr3_aa: CASSTLLRDEQYF

v_call: TRBV9
cdr3_aa: CASSVGQGGNQPQHF

v_call: TRBV5-4
cdr3_aa: CASSAAWGAWETQYF

v_call: TRBV19
cdr3_aa: CASTKKQGTDTQYF

v_call: TRBV5-1
cdr3_aa: CASSLAQGALHEAFF

v_call: TRBV15
cdr3_aa: CATSRAGGRRETQYF

v_call: TRBV28
cdr3_aa: CASSLEAGTGPYEQYF

v_call: TRBV2
cdr3_aa: CASSEGSGGSTGELFF

v_call: TRBV2
cdr3_aa: CASTDRDERQPQHF

v_call: TRBV19
cdr3_aa: CASTLAGFNQPQHF

v_call: TRBV4-2
cdr3_aa: CASSQDWTGYEQYF

v_call: TRBV18
cdr3_aa: CASSPQGREPQHF

v_call: TRBV28
cdr3_aa: CASKPEQGGYTF